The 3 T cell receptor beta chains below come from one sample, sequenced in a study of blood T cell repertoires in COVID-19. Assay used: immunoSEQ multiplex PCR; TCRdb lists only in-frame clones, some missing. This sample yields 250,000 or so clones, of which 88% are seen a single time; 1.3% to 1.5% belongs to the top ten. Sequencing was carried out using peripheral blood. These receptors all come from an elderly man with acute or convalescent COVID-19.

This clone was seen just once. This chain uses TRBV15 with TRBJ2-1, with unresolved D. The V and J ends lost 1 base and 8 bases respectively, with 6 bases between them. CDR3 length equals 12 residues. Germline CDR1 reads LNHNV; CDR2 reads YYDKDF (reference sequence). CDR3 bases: TGTGCCACCAGCAGAGCCTCCGATGAGCAGTTCTTC. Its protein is CATSRASDEQFF.

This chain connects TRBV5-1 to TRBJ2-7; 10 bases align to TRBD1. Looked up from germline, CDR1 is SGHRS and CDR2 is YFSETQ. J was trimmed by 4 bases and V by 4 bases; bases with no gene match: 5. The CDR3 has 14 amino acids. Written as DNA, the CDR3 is TGCGCCAGCAGCCAAGGACAGGGGGGATACGAGCAGTACTTC. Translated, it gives CASSQGQGGYEQYF.

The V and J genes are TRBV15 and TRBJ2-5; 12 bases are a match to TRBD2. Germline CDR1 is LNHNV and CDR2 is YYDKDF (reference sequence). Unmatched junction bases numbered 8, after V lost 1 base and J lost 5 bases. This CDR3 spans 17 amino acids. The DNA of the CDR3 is TGTGCCACCAGCAGAGCCCTAGCGGGAGGGACAGGCGAGACCCAGTACTTC. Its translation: CATSRALAGGTGETQYF. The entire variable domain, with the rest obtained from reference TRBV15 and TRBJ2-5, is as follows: DAMVIQNPRYQVTQFGKPVTLSCSQTLNHNVMYWYQQKSSQAPKLLFHYYDKDFNNEADTPDNFQSRRPNTSFCFLDIRSPGLGDTAMYLCATSRALAGGTGETQYFGPGTRLLVL.